A selection of T cell receptor beta chains follows, all from one sample in a study of blood T cell repertoires in COVID-19. Profiling relied on immunoSEQ multiplex PCR, and the TCRdb table lists in-frame clones only, not all of them. The sample carries more than 250,000 clones, 75% to 85% recorded once. Sequencing was carried out using peripheral blood. The receptors were sampled from a man aged 50-59 years with active or convalescent COVID-19. Each CDR3 is given with its conserved first and last residue. Fields, in order: V gene, J gene, clone size, D gene, CDR3 protein, CDR3 DNA. D genes are given only for firm matches. Not all rows give a size; the values are once, few, many and, for expanded clones, a class.

V gene: TRBV4-3; J gene: TRBJ1-4; clone size: NA; D gene: NA; CDR3 protein: CASSLDIQTEKLFF; CDR3 DNA: TGCGCCAGCAGCCTGGACATCCAAACCGAAAAACTGTTTTTT
V gene: TRBV2; J gene: TRBJ1-5; clone size: NA; D gene: NA; CDR3 protein: CASSEAYYSNQPQHF; CDR3 DNA: TGTGCCAGCAGTGAAGCGTACTATAGCAATCAGCCCCAGCATTTT
V gene: TRBV30; J gene: TRBJ2-5; clone size: NA; D gene: TRBD2; CDR3 protein: CACSTAGGETQYF; CDR3 DNA: TGTGCCTGCAGTACAGCGGGAGGAGAGACCCAGTACTTC
V gene: TRBV4-2; J gene: TRBJ2-1; clone size: once; D gene: TRBD2; CDR3 protein: CASSHGGFRGGNEQFF; CDR3 DNA: TGTGCCAGCAGCCACGGTGGGTTTAGGGGAGGGAATGAGCAGTTCTTC
V gene: TRBV5-4; J gene: TRBJ2-2; clone size: NA; D gene: NA; CDR3 protein: CASSGRLPGSTGELFF; CDR3 DNA: TGTGCCAGCAGCGGCCGACTCCCCGGGAGCACCGGGGAGCTGTTTTTT
V gene: TRBV10-3; J gene: TRBJ1-4; clone size: NA; D gene: NA; CDR3 protein: CAISESLGQNEKLFF; CDR3 DNA: TGTGCCATCAGTGAGTCTTTAGGACAGAATGAAAAACTGTTTTTT
V gene: TRBV24-1; J gene: TRBJ1-5; clone size: NA; D gene: TRBD1; CDR3 protein: CATSEPGTGPGQPQHF; CDR3 DNA: TGTGCCACCAGTGAACCGGGGACAGGGCCGGGGCAGCCCCAGCATTTT
V gene: TRBV5-4; J gene: TRBJ2-5; clone size: NA; D gene: TRBD2; CDR3 protein: CASSNQATSGQETQYF; CDR3 DNA: TGTGCCAGCAGCAACCAGGCGACTAGCGGCCAAGAGACCCAGTACTTC
V gene: TRBV7-2; J gene: TRBJ1-1; clone size: NA; D gene: NA; CDR3 protein: CASSLRRIGGTNTEAFF; CDR3 DNA: TGTGCCAGCAGCCTTAGAAGGATTGGGGGGACGAACACTGAAGCTTTCTTT
V gene: TRBV14; J gene: TRBJ2-3; clone size: NA; D gene: TRBD1; CDR3 protein: CASSQLRDRATDTQYF; CDR3 DNA: TGTGCCAGCAGCCAGCTCCGGGACAGGGCCACAGATACGCAGTATTTT
V gene: TRBV10-3; J gene: TRBJ2-3; clone size: NA; D gene: TRBD1; CDR3 protein: CAISGWDRGGTDTQYF; CDR3 DNA: TGTGCCATCAGTGGATGGGACAGGGGTGGAACAGATACGCAGTATTTT
V gene: TRBV24-1; J gene: TRBJ2-1; clone size: NA; D gene: TRBD2; CDR3 protein: CATSDLRRGRGSYNEQFF; CDR3 DNA: TGTGCCACCAGTGATTTGCGTCGCGGGAGAGGGTCCTACAATGAGCAGTTCTTC
V gene: TRBV7-3; J gene: TRBJ1-1; clone size: NA; D gene: NA; CDR3 protein: CASSLGLWSGWVNTEAFF; CDR3 DNA: TGTGCCAGCAGCTTAGGGTTGTGGTCAGGGTGGGTGAACACTGAAGCTTTCTTT
V gene: TRBV19; J gene: TRBJ1-1; clone size: NA; D gene: TRBD1; CDR3 protein: CASTESPGQINTEAFF; CDR3 DNA: TGTGCCAGTACCGAGAGTCCGGGACAGATAAACACTGAAGCTTTCTTT